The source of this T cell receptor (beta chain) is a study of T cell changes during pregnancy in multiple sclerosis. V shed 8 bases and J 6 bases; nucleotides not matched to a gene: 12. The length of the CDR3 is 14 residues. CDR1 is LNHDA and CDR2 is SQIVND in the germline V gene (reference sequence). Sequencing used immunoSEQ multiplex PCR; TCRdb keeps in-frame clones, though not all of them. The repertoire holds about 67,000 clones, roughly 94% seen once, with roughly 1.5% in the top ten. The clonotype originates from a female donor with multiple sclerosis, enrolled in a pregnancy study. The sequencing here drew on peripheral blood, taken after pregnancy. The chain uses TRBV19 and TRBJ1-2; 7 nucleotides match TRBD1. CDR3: CASRRQGEDHGYTF. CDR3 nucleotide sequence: TGTGCCAGTCGTCGACAGGGAGAGGATCATGGCTACACCTTC. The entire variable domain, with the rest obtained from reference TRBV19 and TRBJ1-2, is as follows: DGGITQSPKYLFRKEGQNVTLSCEQNLNHDAMYWYRQDPGQGLRLIYYSQIVNDFQKGDIAEGYSVSREKKESFPLTVTSAQKNPTAFYLCASRRQGEDHGYTFGSGTRLTVV.